Below, one T cell receptor (beta chain) is given with its context. The antigen this receptor binds is unknown. Base qualities are not provided; no much larger clone lies one nucleotide away. The data belong to a study of shared clonotypes between healthy human individuals (dated by TCRdb to about 2020). As for the study more broadly: A couple of women and a few men aged 18 to 49 years were included in the cohort. The study deeply sequenced blood TCR repertoires of roughly five healthy adults to estimate repertoire size and the extent of clonotype sharing between individuals. Libraries were prepared and TCR repertoires were sequenced by different laboratories using diverse techniques, in order to increase sequencing depth and limit assay-specific biases. Per donor, leukapheresis produced somewhere between about 0.9 and 9.5 billion PBMCs. General study outcomes and caveats: Because the study included a small number of donors, the genetic and exposure-history diversity represented was limited. Pairwise subsampling led to the expectation that sequencing depth would affect the degree of clonotype sharing among donors. Sampling was restricted to blood, and TCR repertoires in tissue are likely to differ from TCR repertoires in blood.

Using the deep immunoSEQ assay, TCR CDR3 regions were amplified from genomic DNA by multiplex PCR. Extracted genomic DNA from each cell subset was distributed evenly across all wells of several immunoSEQ 96-well plates, and each plate was treated as a replicate. Each replicate PCR for unsorted PBMC received about 300 ng genomic DNA, equal to 30,000 to 35,000 T cell genomes. Ten immunoSEQ deep assay plates were used to sequence unsorted PBMC genomic DNA. Purified libraries were quantified with a Qubit 3.0 fluorometer, sized on a Bioanalyzer 2100, and re-quantified with the KAPA Library Quantification kit. A separate single-read 150-cycle Illumina NextSeq 550 flow cell was used to sequence each immunoSEQ 96-well plate. The authors processed their data as follows. Because the immunoSEQ output held only junctional sequences and lacked quality scores, the filtering could not match the filtering applied to full-length reads. To assign V/J genes and CDR3, sequences were annotated using PyIR, a Python wrapper for IgBLAST v1.9, with IMGT germline references. Reads were filtered out if the reads had weak V/J assignments (E-value above 1e-6), no CDR3, stop codons, out-of-frame junctions, or ambiguous translated residues. V3J clonotypes were defined as sequences sharing the same inferred V gene, J gene, and CDR3 amino acid sequence. Percentage overlap between repertoires was computed as shared unique clonotypes divided by the size of the smaller repertoire. Three approaches were used to assess repertoire richness: RTK rarefaction, the Chao1 estimator, and Recon v2.1 estimates of unobserved clonotypes. This immuneACCESS table, as held by TCRdb, lists in-frame sequences with V and J called but not all clones. Of the missing ones, under half trace to an unresolved V gene in checked studies; the others have no known cause. That table furnishes V, J and clone size, whereas the DNA furnished D and trimming. The sample profile shows some 470,000 clones; 76% of them were found once. Clones ranked in the top ten supply 10% to 15% of the sample.

The donors were healthy, HIV-negative adults who had no recently reported acute infections or vaccinations. Every donor was a Caucasian adult living in Nashville, Tennessee, USA. For unsorted samples, 100 million or so PBMCs were counted, and genomic DNA was extracted using the QIAamp DNA Blood Mini kit. Blood was obtained by leukapheresis, after which PBMCs were separated by Ficoll-Histopaque density gradient centrifugation and cryopreserved in liquid nitrogen vapor phase. V is shortened by 7 bases, J by 6 bases, and the region joining them spans 13 bases. The CDR3 numbers 12 residues from cysteine through phenylalanine. Only the CDR3 region is kept as DNA, spanning 36 bases read in frame from base 1. CDR1 and CDR2, looked up from the germline V gene, are MNHEY and SVGAGI.

This sequence was found in a woman in her thirties or forties in good health. Some clones in this sample may be carry-over from other donors' samples. The chain employs TRBV6-5 and TRBJ2-7, with TRBD1 as a weak D call on 6 bases. The specimen was PBMCs. The nucleotide sequence reads TGTGCCAGCAACAAACAGGGCGCCGAGCAGTACTTC. Translated, it gives CASNKQGAEQYF.